A selection of T cell receptor beta chains follows, all from one sample in a study of blood T cell repertoires in COVID-19. Produced via immunoSEQ multiplex PCR; TCRdb's table is partial and in-frame only. Here the sample spans a few hundred thousand clones, 90% being singletons. Sequenced: peripheral blood. All receptors come from a woman in her sixties or seventies with COVID-19, enrolled during active disease. Both conserved end residues are part of each CDR3. The order of the fields is D gene, J gene, clone size, V gene, CDR3 protein, CDR3 DNA. D genes are given only for firm matches. Not all rows give a size; the values are once, few, many and, for expanded clones, a class.

.	TRBJ2-1	.	TRBV10-2	CASSVNNEQFF	TGCGCCAGCAGCGTTAACAATGAGCAGTTCTTC
.	TRBJ1-2	.	TRBV19	CASSMGGRGYTF	TGTGCCAGTAGTATGGGGGGGCGCGGCTACACCTTC
.	TRBJ1-2	.	TRBV7-2	CASSYTGTLMGYTF	TGTGCCAGCAGCTACACAGGGACGTTGATGGGCTACACCTTC
TRBD1	TRBJ2-6	.	TRBV5-1	CASSSARGLANVLTF	TGCGCCAGCAGCTCCGCCAGGGGGCTTGCCAACGTCCTGACTTTC
.	TRBJ1-1	.	TRBV18	CASSPGQPLNTEAFF	TGTGCCAGCTCACCAGGACAGCCCTTGAACACTGAAGCTTTCTTT
.	TRBJ1-1	.	TRBV9	CASSVAPLGRYTEAFF	TGTGCCAGCAGCGTAGCTCCTCTAGGTCGGTACACTGAAGCTTTCTTT
.	TRBJ2-1	.	TRBV19	CASSSRSDKDEQFF	TGTGCCAGTAGTTCTAGGTCGGATAAGGATGAGCAGTTCTTC
TRBD1	TRBJ1-2	.	TRBV5-6	CASSRDRNGYTF	TGTGCCAGCAGCCGGGACAGGAATGGCTACACCTTC
TRBD1	TRBJ2-6	.	TRBV11-3	CASSLGQGTYSGANVLTF	TGTGCCAGCAGCCTAGGACAGGGGACCTACTCTGGGGCCAACGTCCTGACTTTC
.	TRBJ1-1	.	TRBV29-1	CSVGMRNTEAFF	TGCAGCGTCGGGATGCGGAACACTGAAGCTTTCTTT
.	TRBJ1-5	.	TRBV2	CASSLYSNQPQHF	TGTGCCAGCAGCCTATATAGCAATCAGCCCCAGCATTTT
.	TRBJ1-2	.	TRBV19	CASSSGQFEIYGYTF	TGTGCCAGTAGTTCAGGACAGTTTGAGATCTATGGCTACACCTTC
.	TRBJ1-1	.	TRBV7-9	CASSLGWGGAIEAFF	TGTGCCAGCAGCTTAGGATGGGGGGGTGCTATTGAAGCTTTCTTT
.	TRBJ1-1	.	TRBV28	CASSTMNTEAFF	TGTGCCAGCAGCACTATGAACACTGAAGCTTTCTTT
TRBD2	TRBJ2-1	.	TRBV4-2	CASRQETSGGEDNEQFF	TGTGCCAGCAGGCAAGAGACTAGCGGGGGTGAGGACAATGAGCAGTTCTTC
TRBD1	TRBJ1-3	.	TRBV30	CACELTGGGNTIYF	TGTGCCTGCGAACTCACAGGGGGCGGAAACACCATATATTTT
.	TRBJ2-7	.	TRBV18	CASSSDSSYEQYF	TGTGCCAGCTCATCGGACTCCTCCTACGAGCAGTACTTC
.	TRBJ1-4	.	TRBV9	CASSIRTGELFF	TGTGCCAGCAGCATAAGAACGGGGGAACTGTTTTTT
.	TRBJ1-2	.	TRBV15	CATSKEAGGYTF	TGTGCCACCAGCAAGGAGGCGGGGGGCTACACCTTC
TRBD2	TRBJ2-1	.	TRBV7-3	CASSSRGAMLGSYNEQFF	TGTGCCAGCAGCTCGCGGGGGGCTATGTTGGGGTCCTACAATGAGCAGTTCTTC
.	TRBJ2-5	.	TRBV5-8	CASSLGQGGETQYF	TGTGCCAGCAGCTTGGGCCAAGGAGGAGAGACCCAGTACTTC
TRBD1	TRBJ1-1	.	TRBV19	CASSDRQGWENTEAFF	TGTGCCAGTAGTGACCGACAGGGGTGGGAGAACACTGAAGCTTTCTTT
.	TRBJ1-5	.	TRBV19	CASSIGVVGDQPQHF	TGTGCCAGTAGTATAGGGGTTGTGGGCGATCAGCCCCAGCATTTT
.	TRBJ2-2	once	TRBV7-7	CASSLDRNTGELFF	TGTGCCAGCAGCCTTGACAGGAACACCGGGGAGCTGTTTTTT
.	TRBJ2-1	.	TRBV29-1	CSVEGTDLEGYNEQFF	TGCAGCGTAGAAGGGACGGACCTCGAGGGCTACAATGAGCAGTTCTTC
TRBD1	TRBJ1-1	.	TRBV27	CASNYRGPNTEAFF	TGTGCCAGCAATTACAGGGGGCCGAACACTGAAGCTTTCTTT
.	TRBJ1-4	.	TRBV16	CASSQLQSGEKLFF	TGTGCCAGCAGCCAACTACAGTCAGGTGAAAAACTGTTTTTT
TRBD2	TRBJ2-7	few	TRBV19	CASSGGGYEQYF	TGTGCCAGTAGTGGGGGGGGATACGAGCAGTACTTC
TRBD2	TRBJ2-3	.	TRBV7-2	CASSGGVTDTQYF	TGTGCCAGCAGCGGGGGGGTGACCGATACGCAGTATTTT